The 3 T cell receptor beta chains listed next were all sequenced from one sample in a study of T cells in Graves' hyperthyroidism and ophthalmopathy. TCR beta CDR3 sequences were amplified from RNA transcripts. In the first-round RT-PCR of the TCR CDR3, the HTBI primer set was used. From the multiplex PCR reads, TCRdb called clonotypes with MiXCR, one entry per CDR3 protein. The table includes about half a million distinct CDR3 sequences, approximately 23% detected once. The sequenced sample was blood. Every receptor here comes from a woman between 65 and 79 years old with Graves' ophthalmopathy.

Many counts were recorded for this clonotype. The rearrangement uses TRBV6-1 and TRBJ1-2; TRBD1 might be the D (5 bases). V shed 5 bases and J shed 0 bases, with 13 bases lying between them. Germline CDR1 reads MNHNS; CDR2 reads SASEGT. This CDR3 region has 15 residues. CDR3 sequence reads: CASSSLTGPNYGYTF. The CDR3 coding sequence is TGTGCCAGCAGTTCCCTAACAGGACCTAACTATGGCTACACCTTC.

The rearrangement links TRBV7-2 to TRBJ1-3; D perhaps matches TRBD1 (5 bases). The CDR3 has 16 amino acids. CDR1 and CDR2 from the germline V gene are SGHTA and FQGNSA. The V end was cut by 1 base, the J end by 0 bases, with 10 bases between. The CDR3, as DNA: TGTGCCAGCAGCTTAGGCGCAGGGCGCTCTGGAAACACCATATATTTT. This codes for CASSLGAGRSGNTIYF.

This rearrangement joins TRBV20-1 to TRBJ1-5; 7 nucleotides align to TRBD1. The CDR3 sequence is 15 residues long. With 6 bases clipped from V and 6 bases from J, the junction kept 14 bases outside the gene matches. Germline V gives CDR1 DFQATT, CDR2 SNEGSKA (reference sequence). The CDR3 is CSAPLWAGGTQPQHF. CDR3 DNA: TGCAGTGCCCCCCTCTGGGCAGGGGGTACTCAGCCCCAGCATTTT.